This paragraph covers one T cell receptor (beta chain) sequence. The same CDR3 can be traced to other DNA sequences in this sample. This sample was taken from a study of cytomegalovirus exposure and HLA in healthy donors. The CDR3 covers 12 residues. Trimming stripped 1 base from V and 4 bases from J, with 2 bases between. Germline CDR1 and CDR2: MDHEN and SYDVKM. Use of 60 Vbeta and 13 Jbeta primers characterized the PCR. Repertoires were generated with immunoSEQ multiplex PCR, while TCRdb's copy carries only in-frame clones and drops some. The profile covers 130,000 to 150,000 clones, with around 77% appearing a single time and over 2% taken by the ten largest.

This receptor was taken from a man aged 25 to 45 in good health and CMV-seronegative. The chain recombines TRBV28 with TRBJ1-3; D uncertain. Sequencing used PBMCs. CDR3 amino acids: CASSLLGNTIYF. CDR3 DNA sequence: TGTGCCAGCAGTTTATTAGGAAACACCATATATTTT.